This T cell receptor beta chain emerged from a study of OX40 agonist ivuxolimab in advanced cancers. Whole-study context: At doses from 0.01 to 10 mg/kg, patients were given intravenous ivuxolimab every 2 weeks. Participants, around 80% male, averaged roughly 60 years of age, ranging from roughly 20 to 85.

Anyone with autoimmune disease history or systemic immunosuppression was excluded. Sampling times: baseline, cycle 4 day 1, cycle 7 day 1. Measured with immunoSEQ multiplex PCR; TCRdb has only the in-frame clones, and not every one. Found here are more than 25,000 clones, 70% to 90% of them singletons; the top ten hold roughly 29%. The TCR sequence derives from an adult with an advanced solid tumor such as melanoma, head and neck, liver or kidney cancer. The source was CD4+ or CD8+ T cells sorted from blood, collected in a trial of the OX40 agonist ivuxolimab.

The CDR3 region is CASSSTYPNQPQHF. CDR3 in DNA: TGTGCCAGCAGTTCGACCTATCCCAATCAGCCCCAGCATTTT. The J gene is TRBJ1-5, the V gene TRBV6-5; D remains unclear. The germline V and J ends were trimmed by 4 bases and 3 bases, with 10 bases remaining between them. The CDR3 is 14 residues long. The germline V gene encodes CDR1 MNHEY and CDR2 SVGAGI.